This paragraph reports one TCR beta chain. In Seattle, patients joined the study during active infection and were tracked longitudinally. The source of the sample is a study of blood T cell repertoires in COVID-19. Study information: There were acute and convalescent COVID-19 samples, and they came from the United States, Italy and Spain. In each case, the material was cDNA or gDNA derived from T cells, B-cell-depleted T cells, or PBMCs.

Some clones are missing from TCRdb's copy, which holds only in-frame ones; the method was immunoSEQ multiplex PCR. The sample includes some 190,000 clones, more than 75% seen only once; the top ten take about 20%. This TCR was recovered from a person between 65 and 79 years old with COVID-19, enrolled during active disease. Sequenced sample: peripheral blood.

The CDR3 region is CASSYSQGGGGYTF. The DNA for the CDR3 is TGTGCCAGCAGTTACTCACAAGGGGGTGGAGGCTACACCTTC. V and J are TRBV6-2 or TRBV6-3 and TRBJ1-2, with TRBD1 as a possible D gene (6 bases). The CDR3 is 14 residues long. The V end lost 0 bases, the J end lost 8 bases, and 13 bases lay between the germline ends. CDR1 is MNHEY and CDR2 is SVGEGT in the germline V gene.